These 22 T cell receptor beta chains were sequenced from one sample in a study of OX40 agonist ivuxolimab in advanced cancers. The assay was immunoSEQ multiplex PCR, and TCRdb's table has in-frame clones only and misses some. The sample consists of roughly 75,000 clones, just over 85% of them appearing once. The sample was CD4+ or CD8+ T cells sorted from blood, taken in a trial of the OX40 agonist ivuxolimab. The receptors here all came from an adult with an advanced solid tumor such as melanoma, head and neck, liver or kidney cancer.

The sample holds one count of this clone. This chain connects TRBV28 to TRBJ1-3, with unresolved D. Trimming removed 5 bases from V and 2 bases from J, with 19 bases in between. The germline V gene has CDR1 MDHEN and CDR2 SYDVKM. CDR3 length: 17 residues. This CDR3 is CASSTAGGMSAGNTIYF. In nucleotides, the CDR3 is TGTGCCAGCAGTACGGCTGGCGGGATGAGCGCTGGAAACACCATATATTTT.

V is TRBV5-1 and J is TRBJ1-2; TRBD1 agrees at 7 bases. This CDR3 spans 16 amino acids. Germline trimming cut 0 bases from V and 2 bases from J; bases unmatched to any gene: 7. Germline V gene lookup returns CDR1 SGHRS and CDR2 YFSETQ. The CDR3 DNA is TGCGCCAGCAGCTTGGTACCGGGACAGAACAACTATGGCTACACCTTC. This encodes CASSLVPGQNNYGYTF.

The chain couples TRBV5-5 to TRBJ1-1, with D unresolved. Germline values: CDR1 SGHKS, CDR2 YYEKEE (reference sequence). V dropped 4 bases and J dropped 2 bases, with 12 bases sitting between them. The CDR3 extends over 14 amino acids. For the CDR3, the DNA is TGTGCCAGCAGCCGGGTGGCAGGTAACACTGAAGCTTTCTTT. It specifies CASSRVAGNTEAFF.

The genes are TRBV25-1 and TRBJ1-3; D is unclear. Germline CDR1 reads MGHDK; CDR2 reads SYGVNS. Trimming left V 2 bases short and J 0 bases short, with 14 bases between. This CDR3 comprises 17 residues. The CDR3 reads CASSEGGVGRSGNTIYF. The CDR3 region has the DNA TGTGCCAGCAGTGAAGGTGGGGTAGGCCGCTCTGGAAACACCATATATTTT.

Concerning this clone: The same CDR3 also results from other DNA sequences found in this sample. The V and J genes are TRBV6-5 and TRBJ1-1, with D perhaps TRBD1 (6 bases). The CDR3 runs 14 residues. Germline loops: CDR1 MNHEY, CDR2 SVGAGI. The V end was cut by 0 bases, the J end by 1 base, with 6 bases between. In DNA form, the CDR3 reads TGTGCCAGCAGTTACTCAGGGGGGAACACTGAAGCTTTCTTT. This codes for CASSYSGGNTEAFF.

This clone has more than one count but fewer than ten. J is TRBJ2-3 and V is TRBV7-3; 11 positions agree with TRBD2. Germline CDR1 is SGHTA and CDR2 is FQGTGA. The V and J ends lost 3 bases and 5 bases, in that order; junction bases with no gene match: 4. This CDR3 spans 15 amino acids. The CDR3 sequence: CASSFSGGALDTQYF. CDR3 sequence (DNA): TGTGCCAGCAGCTTTAGCGGGGGGGCCTTAGATACGCAGTATTTT.

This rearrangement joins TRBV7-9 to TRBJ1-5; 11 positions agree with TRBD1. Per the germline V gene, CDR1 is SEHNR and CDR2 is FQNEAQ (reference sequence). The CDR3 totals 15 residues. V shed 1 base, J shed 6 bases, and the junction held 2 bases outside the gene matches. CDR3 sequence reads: CASSLGTGGFQPQHF. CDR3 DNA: TGTGCCAGCAGCTTAGGGACAGGGGGCTTTCAGCCCCAGCATTTT.

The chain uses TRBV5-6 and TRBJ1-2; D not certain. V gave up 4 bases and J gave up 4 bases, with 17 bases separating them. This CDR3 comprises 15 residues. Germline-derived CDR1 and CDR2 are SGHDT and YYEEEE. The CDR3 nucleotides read TGTGCCAGCAGCCCTATTTCGAGACTGGGCTATGGCTACACCTTC. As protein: CASSPISRLGYGYTF.

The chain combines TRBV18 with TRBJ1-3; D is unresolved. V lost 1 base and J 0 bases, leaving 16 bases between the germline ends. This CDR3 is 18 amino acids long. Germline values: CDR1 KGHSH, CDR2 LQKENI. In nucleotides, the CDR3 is TGTGCCAGCTCACCACTAAGCACGGTCTCGATCTCTGGAAACACCATATATTTT. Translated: CASSPLSTVSISGNTIYF. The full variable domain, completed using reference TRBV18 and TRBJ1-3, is NAGVMQNPRHLVRRRGQEARLRCSPMKGHSHVYWYRQLPEEGLKFMVYLQKENIIDESGMPKERFSAEFPKEGPSILRIQQVVRGDSAAYFCASSPLSTVSISGNTIYFGEGSWLTVV.

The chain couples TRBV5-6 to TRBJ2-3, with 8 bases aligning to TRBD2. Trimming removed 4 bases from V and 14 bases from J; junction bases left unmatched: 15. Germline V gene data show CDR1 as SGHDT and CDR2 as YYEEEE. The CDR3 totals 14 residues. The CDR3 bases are TGTGCCAGCAGCCCGGAAATCTCGGGACTAGTTTGGTATTTT. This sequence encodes CASSPEISGLVWYF.

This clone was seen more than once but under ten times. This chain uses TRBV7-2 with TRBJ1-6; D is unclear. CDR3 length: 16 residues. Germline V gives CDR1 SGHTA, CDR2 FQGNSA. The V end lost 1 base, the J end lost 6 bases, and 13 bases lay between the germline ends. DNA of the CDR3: TGTGCCAGCAGCTTAGTCTCAGGAGTGGGTAATTCACCCCTCCACTTT. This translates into CASSLVSGVGNSPLHF.

The chain's CDR3 is CAWSMTDTETQYF. The DNA for the CDR3 is TGTGCCTGGAGTATGACAGATACCGAGACCCAGTACTTC. This chain connects TRBV30 to TRBJ2-5; D might be TRBD1 (5 bases). Germline V gene data show CDR1 as GTSNPN and CDR2 as SVGIG (reference sequence). This CDR3 region has 13 residues. V gave up 2 bases and J gave up 5 bases, with 12 bases separating them. Supplemented by reference TRBV30 and TRBJ2-5, the full variable domain reads SQTIHQWPATLVQPVGSPLSLECTVEGTSNPNLYWYRQAAGRGLQLLFYSVGIGQISSEVPQNLSASRPQDRQFILSSKKLLLSDSGFYLCAWSMTDTETQYFGPGTRLLVL.

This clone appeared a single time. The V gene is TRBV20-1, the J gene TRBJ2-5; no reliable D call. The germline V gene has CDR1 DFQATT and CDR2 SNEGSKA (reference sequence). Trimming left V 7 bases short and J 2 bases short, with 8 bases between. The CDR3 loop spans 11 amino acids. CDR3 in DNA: TGCAGTGTCGCGGTTCAAGAGACCCAGTACTTC. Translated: CSVAVQETQYF.

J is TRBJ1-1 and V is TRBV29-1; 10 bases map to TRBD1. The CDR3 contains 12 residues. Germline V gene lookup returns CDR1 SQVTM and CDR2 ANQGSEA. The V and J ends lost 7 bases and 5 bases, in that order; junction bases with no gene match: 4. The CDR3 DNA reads TGCAGCGGGCGGACAGGGGGTACTGAAGCTTTCTTT. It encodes CSGRTGGTEAFF.

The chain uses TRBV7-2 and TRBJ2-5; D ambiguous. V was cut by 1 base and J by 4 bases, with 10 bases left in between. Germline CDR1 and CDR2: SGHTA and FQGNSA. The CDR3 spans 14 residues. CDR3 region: CASSLDWGGETQYF. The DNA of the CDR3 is TGTGCCAGCAGCTTAGATTGGGGTGGAGAGACCCAGTACTTC. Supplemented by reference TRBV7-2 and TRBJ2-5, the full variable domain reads GAGVSQSPSNKVTEKGKDVELRCDPISGHTALYWYRQSLGQGLEFLIYFQGNSAPDKSGLPSDRFSAERTGGSVSTLTIQRTQQEDSAVYLCASSLDWGGETQYFGPGTRLLVL.

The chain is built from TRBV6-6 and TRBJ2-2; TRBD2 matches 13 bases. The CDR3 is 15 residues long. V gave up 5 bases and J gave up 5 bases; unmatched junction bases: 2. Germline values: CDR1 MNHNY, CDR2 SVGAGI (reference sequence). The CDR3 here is CASSLTSGGTGELFF. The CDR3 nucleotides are TGTGCCAGCAGTCTGACTAGCGGGGGGACCGGGGAGCTGTTTTTT.

DNA of the CDR3: TGTGCCATCAGTGATCCCCCGGGACTAGCAGATTCAGATACGCAGTATTTT. It yields the protein CAISDPPGLADSDTQYF. The rearrangement joins TRBV10-3 to TRBJ2-3; 9 positions match TRBD2. CDR3 length: 17 amino acids. With 3 bases clipped from V and 4 bases from J, the junction kept 11 bases outside the gene matches. Germline loops: CDR1 ENHRY, CDR2 SYGVKD.

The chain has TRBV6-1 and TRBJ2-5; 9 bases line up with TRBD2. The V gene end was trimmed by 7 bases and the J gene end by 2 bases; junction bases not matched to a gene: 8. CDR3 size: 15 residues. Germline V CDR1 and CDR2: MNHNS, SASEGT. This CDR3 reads CASNLGTSPQETQYF. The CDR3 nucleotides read TGTGCCAGCAATCTTGGGACTAGCCCTCAAGAGACCCAGTACTTC.

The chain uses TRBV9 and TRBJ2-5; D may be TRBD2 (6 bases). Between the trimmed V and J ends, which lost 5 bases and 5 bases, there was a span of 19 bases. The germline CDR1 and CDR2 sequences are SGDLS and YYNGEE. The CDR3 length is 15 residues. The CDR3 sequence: CASSPRGWGGETQYF. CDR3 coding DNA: TGTGCCAGCAGTCCCCGGGGGTGGGGCGGGGAGACCCAGTACTTC.

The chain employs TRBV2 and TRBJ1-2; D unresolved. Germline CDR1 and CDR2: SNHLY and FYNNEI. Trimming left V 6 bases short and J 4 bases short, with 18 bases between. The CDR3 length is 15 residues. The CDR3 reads CASSLEPEGGYGYTF. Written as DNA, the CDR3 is TGTGCCAGCAGCCTTGAGCCGGAGGGAGGCTATGGCTACACCTTC.

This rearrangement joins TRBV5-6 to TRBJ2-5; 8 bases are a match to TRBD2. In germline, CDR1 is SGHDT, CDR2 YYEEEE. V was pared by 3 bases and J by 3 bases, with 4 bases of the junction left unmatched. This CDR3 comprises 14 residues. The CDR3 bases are TGTGCCAGCAGCTACCGACTAGCGAAAGAGACCCAGTACTTC. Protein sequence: CASSYRLAKETQYF.

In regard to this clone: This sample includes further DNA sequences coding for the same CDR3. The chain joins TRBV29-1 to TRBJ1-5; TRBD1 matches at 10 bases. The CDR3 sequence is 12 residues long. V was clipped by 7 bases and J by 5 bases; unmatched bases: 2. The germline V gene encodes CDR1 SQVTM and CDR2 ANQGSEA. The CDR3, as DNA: TGCAGCGCCGGACAGGGGGATCAGCCCCAGCATTTT. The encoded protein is CSAGQGDQPQHF.